The 29 T cell receptor beta chains in this list originate from one sample, sequenced in a study of blood T cell repertoires in COVID-19. Only in-frame clones appear in the TCRdb table, and some are missing; sequencing was by immunoSEQ multiplex PCR. This sample has roughly 150,000 clones, with over 60% found just once. Sequencing was performed on peripheral blood. Receptor source: a woman older than 75 with acute or convalescent COVID-19.

Details on this clone: This specimen includes other DNA sequences encoding the same CDR3. The gene calls are TRBV6-5 and TRBJ1-1; D unresolved. Germline CDR1 and CDR2: MNHEY and SVGAGI. The CDR3 is 13 amino acids. The V and J ends lost 0 bases and 5 bases respectively, with 7 bases between them. The CDR3 region is CASSYSRQTEAFF. The CDR3 DNA reads as TGTGCCAGCAGTTACTCGAGGCAAACTGAAGCTTTCTTT.

The V and J genes are TRBV6-5 and TRBJ2-2, with TRBD1 matching 7 bases. With V trimmed by 5 bases and J by 7 bases, 4 bases remained unmatched. CDR1 is MNHEY, CDR2 SVGAGI, per germline. There are 13 residues in the CDR3. CDR3 sequence (DNA): TGTGCCAGCAGTAGGACAGGTCTCGGGGAGCTGTTTTTT. It codes for CASSRTGLGELFF.

The rearrangement links TRBV19 to TRBJ1-5; TRBD1 agrees at 10 bases. Germline-derived CDR1 and CDR2 are LNHDA and SQIVND (reference sequence). CDR3 length: 18 residues. Trimming removed 3 bases from V and 0 bases from J; junction bases left unmatched: 8. The CDR3 protein is CASSIRDRGTNSNQPQHF. In DNA, the CDR3 is TGTGCCAGTAGTATCCGGGACAGGGGAACGAATAGCAATCAGCCCCAGCATTTT.

The J gene is TRBJ1-1, the V gene TRBV20-1; a weak D match, TRBD1 (6 bases). Trimming removed 3 bases from V and 2 bases from J, with 10 bases in between. Germline V gene sequence: CDR1 DFQATT, CDR2 SNEGSKA (reference sequence). This CDR3 contains 13 residues. CDR3 in DNA: TGCAGTGCTAGTAGACAGGCAAACACTGAAGCTTTCTTT. Residues: CSASRQANTEAFF.

The J gene is TRBJ1-1, the V gene TRBV9; no definite D call. Per the germline V gene, CDR1 is SGDLS and CDR2 is YYNGEE. The CDR3 contains 13 residues. V lost 1 base and J lost 2, with 6 bases in between. CDR3 nucleotides: TGTGCCAGCAGCGTACTCGTAAACACTGAAGCTTTCTTT. This sequence encodes CASSVLVNTEAFF.

This clone was observed a few times. The genes are TRBV7-9 and TRBJ2-7; no clear D. CDR3 size: 13 residues. Trimming pared 1 base from V and 0 bases from J, leaving 4 bases between. CDR1 and CDR2 (germline): SEHNR, FQNEAQ (reference sequence). CDR3 coding DNA: TGTGCCAGCAGCTTAGTTAGCTCCTACGAGCAGTACTTC. Translation: CASSLVSSYEQYF.

The chain uses TRBV20-1 and TRBJ1-3; D is undetermined. Trimming left V 5 bases short and J 8 bases short, with 10 bases between. The CDR3 contains 11 residues. Germline CDR1 DFQATT, CDR2 SNEGSKA (reference sequence). This CDR3 reads CSAPDSHTIYF. The CDR3 coding sequence is TGCAGTGCTCCGGACTCGCACACCATATATTTT.

The J gene is TRBJ2-5, the V gene TRBV11-2; D perhaps matches TRBD2 (6 bases). This CDR3 is 14 amino acids long. Trimming took off 0 bases at V and 5 bases at J, with 10 bases between the two ends. CDR1 is SGHAT, CDR2 FQNNGV, per germline. As DNA, the CDR3 is TGTGCCAGCAGCTTAGACGGCGGGGTGGAGACCCAGTACTTC. It encodes CASSLDGGVETQYF.

J is TRBJ2-5 and V is TRBV2; tentative D call: TRBD1 (7 bases). The CDR3 totals 17 residues. CDR1 SNHLY and CDR2 FYNNEI come from the germline V gene. Trimming stripped 4 bases from V and 1 base from J, with 19 bases between. CDR3 coding DNA: TGTGCCAGCAGTGGGGGTGTGGCGGGACAGATCCAAGAGACCCAGTACTTC. Translated: CASSGGVAGQIQETQYF.

Only a few counts were recorded for this clone. The chain combines TRBV7-9 with TRBJ2-2; 15 bases align to TRBD2. There are 16 residues in the CDR3. V shed 5 bases and J 6 bases; nucleotides not matched to a gene: 4. CDR1 is SEHNR and CDR2 is FQNEAQ in the germline V gene (reference sequence). The DNA of the CDR3 is TGTGCCAGCAGCACGGGACTAGCGGGAGGCGCCGGGGAGCTGTTTTTT. As protein: CASSTGLAGGAGELFF.

This clone came up a few times. The chain recombines TRBV5-6 with TRBJ1-1, with unresolved D. The CDR3 covers 13 residues. With 2 bases removed from V and 0 bases from J, the gap between germline ends came to 5 bases. Germline V CDR1 and CDR2: SGHDT, YYEEEE. The CDR3 region is CASSFPMNTEAFF. The CDR3 DNA is TGTGCCAGCAGCTTTCCCATGAACACTGAAGCTTTCTTT.

This sequence joins TRBV2 and TRBJ2-7; TRBD2 matches at 10 bases. The CDR3 length is 14 residues. The junction had 11 bases not matched to a gene; V was cut back by 8 bases and J by 7 bases. From germline, CDR1 is SNHLY and CDR2 FYNNEI. CDR3 sequence (DNA): TGTGCCAGCCAGCGGGGGGGACGAAACAGTGAGCAGTACTTC. It specifies CASQRGGRNSEQYF.

The rearrangement uses TRBV11-2 and TRBJ1-2; D might be TRBD1 (5 bases). Looked up from germline, CDR1 is SGHAT and CDR2 is FQNNGV. V gave up 5 bases and J gave up 4 bases, with 14 bases separating them. CDR3 length equals 14 residues. CDR3 protein: CASSPLGGTYGYTF. The CDR3 nucleotides are TGTGCCAGCAGCCCACTGGGAGGGACCTATGGCTACACCTTC.

This clone appeared a few times. J is TRBJ2-1 and V is TRBV24-1; D unresolved. Germline CDR1 is KGHDR and CDR2 is SFDVKD. The ends were cut back, 2 bases at V and 0 bases at J, with 10 bases in the middle. This CDR3 spans 16 amino acids. CDR3: CATSDSRRNSYNEQFF. Here the CDR3 DNA reads TGTGCCACCAGTGATTCTAGGCGAAACTCCTACAATGAGCAGTTCTTC.

The J gene is TRBJ1-5, the V gene TRBV12-3 or TRBV12-4; D may be TRBD1 (5 bases). V dropped 2 bases and J dropped 4 bases, with 6 bases sitting between them. CDR3 length equals 13 residues. CDR3 sequence: CASSLSGNQPQHF. The CDR3, as DNA: TGTGCCAGCAGTTTATCAGGGAATCAGCCCCAGCATTTT.

The chain carries TRBV3-1 (or the pseudogene TRBV3-2) and TRBJ1-2; tentatively, D is TRBD1 (5 bases). Germline CDR1 and CDR2: LGHDT and YNNKEL (reference sequence). The V end was cut by 4 bases, the J end by 8 bases, with 17 bases between. This CDR3 has 14 residues. In nucleotides, the CDR3 is TGTGCCAGCAGCCCTCACGGGGGGGAGAAGGGCTACACCTTC. It yields the protein CASSPHGGEKGYTF.

The J gene is TRBJ2-2, the V gene TRBV9; no firm D call. This CDR3 has 16 amino acids. Trimming cost V 0 bases and J 2 bases, with 11 bases left between them. Per the germline V gene, CDR1 is SGDLS and CDR2 is YYNGEE. This CDR3 reads CASSVAAGINTGELFF. DNA of the CDR3: TGTGCCAGCAGCGTAGCGGCAGGAATCAACACCGGGGAGCTGTTTTTT.

This chain links TRBV12-3 or TRBV12-4 with TRBJ1-1; possibly TRBD1 for D (5 bases). Trimming pared 6 bases from V and 3 bases from J, leaving 8 bases between. The CDR3 runs 12 residues. Written as DNA, the CDR3 is TGTGCCAGCAGCGGGGGGGACACTGAAGCTTTCTTT. Residues: CASSGGDTEAFF.

The table lists this clone with a few counts. The rearrangement joins TRBV5-8 to TRBJ2-1; tentatively, D is TRBD2 (5 bases). Germline V CDR1 and CDR2: SGHTS, YDEGEE. The ends were cut back, 1 base at V and 7 bases at J, with 9 bases in the middle. The CDR3 length is 13 residues. CDR3 residues: CASSLTRLNEQFF. In DNA, the CDR3 is TGTGCCAGCAGCTTGACTAGGCTGAATGAGCAGTTCTTC.

The chain recombines TRBV5-6 with TRBJ2-2; D not resolved. There are 14 residues in the CDR3. The germline V gene has CDR1 SGHDT and CDR2 YYEEEE. The germline V and J ends were trimmed by 0 bases and 5 bases, with 8 bases remaining between them. CDR3 amino acids: CASSLDTGTGELFF. CDR3 coding DNA: TGTGCCAGCAGCTTGGATACGGGTACCGGGGAGCTGTTTTTT.

The chain joins TRBV3-1 (or the pseudogene TRBV3-2) to TRBJ1-6, with D possibly matching TRBD1 (5 bases). V was shortened by 0 bases and J by 7 bases, with 16 bases between the two germline ends. This CDR3 is built from 17 residues. Germline lookup yields CDR1 LGHDT and CDR2 YNNKEL (reference sequence). CDR3 amino acids: CASSQERQLRVNSPLHF. CDR3 in DNA: TGTGCCAGCAGCCAAGAAAGACAGCTTCGGGTAAATTCACCCCTCCACTTT.

The rearrangement uses TRBV5-1 and TRBJ2-1; 7 bases align to TRBD2. Germline V gives CDR1 SGHRS, CDR2 YFSETQ. This CDR3 contains 18 residues. Germline trimming cut 4 bases from V and 7 bases from J; bases unmatched to any gene: 20. The CDR3 DNA follows: TGCGCCAGCAGCCCTGGAGTAAATCCCGGGACTAATCCAAATGAGCAGTTCTTC. Translation gives CASSPGVNPGTNPNEQFF.

The chain couples TRBV6-1 to TRBJ2-2; a weak D match, TRBD2 (5 bases). Germline CDR1 is MNHNS and CDR2 is SASEGT. Trimming took off 2 bases at V and 0 bases at J, with 16 bases between the two ends. The CDR3 covers 18 residues. The CDR3 loop reads CASSELRAARSNTGELFF. The DNA for the CDR3 is TGTGCCAGCAGTGAACTGAGGGCAGCTCGCTCGAACACCGGGGAGCTGTTTTTT.

Only a few counts were recorded for this clone. V gene TRBV30 combines with J gene TRBJ1-2, with D perhaps TRBD1 (5 bases). V shed 0 bases and J shed 4 bases, with 18 bases lying between them. Looked up from germline, CDR1 is GTSNPN and CDR2 is SVGIG (reference sequence). The CDR3 totals 16 residues. The CDR3 loop is CAWSVSFRAGGYGYTF. CDR3 nucleotides: TGTGCCTGGAGTGTTTCATTCAGGGCCGGTGGCTATGGCTACACCTTC.

This clone appeared a single time. The CDR3 protein is CASTPTGRAKNIQYF. CDR3 bases: TGTGCCAGCACCCCCACAGGGAGAGCCAAAAACATTCAGTACTTC. This chain links TRBV6-2 or TRBV6-3 with TRBJ2-4; the D gene is possibly TRBD1 (6 bases). This CDR3 contains 15 residues. CDR1 is MNHEY and CDR2 is SVGEGT in the germline V gene. Deletions cut 7 bases from V and 0 bases from J, with 13 bases between.

This chain connects TRBV7-2 to TRBJ2-1, with 7 bases fitting TRBD2. Germline loops: CDR1 SGHTA, CDR2 FQGNSA. This CDR3 contains 12 residues. The trim removed 1 base at V and 14 bases at J, leaving 5 bases unmatched. Written as DNA, the CDR3 is TGTGCCAGCAGCTTAGACGGGCGGGGGAAGTTCTTC. It translates to CASSLDGRGKFF.

This chain uses TRBV5-1 with TRBJ1-4, with 11 bases aligning to TRBD1. The CDR3 is 16 residues long. Germline CDR1 is SGHRS and CDR2 is YFSETQ. The V segment lost 0 bases and the J segment 10 bases; nucleotides outside the gene matches: 8. The CDR3: CASSLAGQGAAVKLFF. For the CDR3, the DNA is TGCGCCAGCAGCTTGGCCGGACAGGGGGCAGCCGTAAAACTGTTTTTT.

The chain employs TRBV7-2 and TRBJ1-5; D might be TRBD1 (5 bases). V lost 5 bases and J 6 bases, leaving 14 bases between the germline ends. Germline V gene lookup returns CDR1 SGHTA and CDR2 FQGNSA. The CDR3 spans 14 residues. The CDR3 reads CASSPTRGTQPQHF. CDR3 DNA sequence: TGTGCCAGCAGCCCCACACGGGGGACTCAGCCCCAGCATTTT.

V is TRBV3-1 (or the pseudogene TRBV3-2) and J is TRBJ2-5, with D tentatively TRBD1 (5 bases). This CDR3 is 15 amino acids long. V was trimmed by 1 base and J by 7 bases, leaving 16 bases between them. CDR1 LGHDT and CDR2 YNNKEL come from the germline V gene (reference sequence). CDR3 sequence reads: CASSQGQFMSGTQYF. DNA for the CDR3: TGTGCCAGCAGCCAAGGACAGTTCATGTCCGGGACCCAGTACTTC.